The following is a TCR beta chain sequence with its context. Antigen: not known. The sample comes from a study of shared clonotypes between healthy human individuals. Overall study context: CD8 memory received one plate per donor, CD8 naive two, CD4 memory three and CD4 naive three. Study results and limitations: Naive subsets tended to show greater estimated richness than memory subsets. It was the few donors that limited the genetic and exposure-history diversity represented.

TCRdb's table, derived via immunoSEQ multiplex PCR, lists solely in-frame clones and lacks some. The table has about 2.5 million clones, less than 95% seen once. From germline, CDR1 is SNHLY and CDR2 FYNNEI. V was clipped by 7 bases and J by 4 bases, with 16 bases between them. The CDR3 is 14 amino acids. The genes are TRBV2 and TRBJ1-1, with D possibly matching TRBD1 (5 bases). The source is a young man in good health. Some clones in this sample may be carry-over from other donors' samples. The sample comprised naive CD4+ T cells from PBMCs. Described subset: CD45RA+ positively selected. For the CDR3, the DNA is TGTGCCAGCAACCCAGAGGGTGGGGGCACTGAAGCTTTCTTT. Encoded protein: CASNPEGGGTEAFF.